This T cell receptor (beta chain) was identified in a study of blood T cells in healthy people across ages. Turning to the study itself: Through template switching, about one barcoded beta molecule was captured per two T cells, as measured in model experiments.

Study outcomes and limitations: The long-lived group displayed more naive CD4+ cells, plus higher diversity, than the aged donors did.

This clonotype was picked up a small number of times. The antigen is undetermined. V was trimmed by 5 bases and J by 3 bases, leaving 19 bases between them. The CDR3 covers 16 residues. Each donor gave 9.5 to 10 milliliters of peripheral blood. Combining a sample-barcoded 5' primer with a J-beta primer mix, a second PCR ran for 7 to 11 cycles. Tags on each cDNA molecule came from a template-switch adaptor with 12 random nucleotides. One entry per CDR3 protein, called by TCRdb with MiXCR from the 5' RACE reads. The sample lists around 970,000 distinct CDR3 sequences; roughly 47% were seen once. This rearrangement joins TRBV12-3 or TRBV12-4 to TRBJ2-5; D unresolved. Material: blood. The TCR sequence derives from a woman aged 60 to 75 in good health. CDR3 bases: TGTGCCAGCAGTCCAAACCCGACCCCAGACAAAGAGACCCAGTACTTC. It specifies CASSPNPTPDKETQYF.